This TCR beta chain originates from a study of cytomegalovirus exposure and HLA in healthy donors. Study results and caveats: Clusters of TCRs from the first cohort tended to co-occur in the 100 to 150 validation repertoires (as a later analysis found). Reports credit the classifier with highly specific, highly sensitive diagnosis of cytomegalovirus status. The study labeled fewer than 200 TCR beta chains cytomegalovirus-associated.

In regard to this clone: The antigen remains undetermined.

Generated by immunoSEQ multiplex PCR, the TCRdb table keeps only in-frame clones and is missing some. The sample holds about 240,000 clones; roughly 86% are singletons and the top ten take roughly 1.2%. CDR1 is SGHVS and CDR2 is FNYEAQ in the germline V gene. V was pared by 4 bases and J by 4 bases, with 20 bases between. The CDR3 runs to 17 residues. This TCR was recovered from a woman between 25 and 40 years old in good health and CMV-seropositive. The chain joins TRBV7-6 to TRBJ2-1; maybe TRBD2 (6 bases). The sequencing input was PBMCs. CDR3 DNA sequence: TGTGCCAGCAGCTATAGATGGCGGGAATCCACATACAATGAGCAGTTCTTC. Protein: CASSYRWRESTYNEQFF.